This T cell receptor beta chain was captured by sequencing in a study of immune evolution from preneoplasia to lung adenocarcinoma. Findings and limits, study-wide: Top clone share appeared to fall from AAH through AIS, MIA, adenocarcinoma. Later-stage lesions seemingly showed higher T cell density and diversity than normal lung.

The protocol was immunoSEQ multiplex PCR, while the TCRdb copy is restricted to in-frame clones and leaves out a portion. The sample lists 4,000 to 6,000 clones; less than 80% were seen once. Worth noting for this clone: The antigen is unknown.

The sample comprised FFPE minimally invasive lung adenocarcinoma tissue. This sequence was found in a person between 45 and 75 years old with lung adenocarcinoma.

The CDR3 protein is CATSNPGLAEHNEQFF. The CDR3 DNA reads as TGTGCCACCAGCAACCCTGGACTAGCGGAGCACAATGAGCAGTTCTTC. The rearrangement joins TRBV15 to TRBJ2-1; 10 bases align to TRBD2. Germline lookup yields CDR1 LNHNV and CDR2 YYDKDF (reference sequence). The V segment lost 4 bases and the J segment 5 bases; nucleotides outside the gene matches: 8. This CDR3 is built from 16 residues. The full variable domain, rest sourced from reference TRBV15 and TRBJ2-1, is DAMVIQNPRYQVTQFGKPVTLSCSQTLNHNVMYWYQQKSSQAPKLLFHYYDKDFNNEADTPDNFQSRRPNTSFCFLDIRSPGLGDTAMYLCATSNPGLAEHNEQFFGPGTRLTVL.